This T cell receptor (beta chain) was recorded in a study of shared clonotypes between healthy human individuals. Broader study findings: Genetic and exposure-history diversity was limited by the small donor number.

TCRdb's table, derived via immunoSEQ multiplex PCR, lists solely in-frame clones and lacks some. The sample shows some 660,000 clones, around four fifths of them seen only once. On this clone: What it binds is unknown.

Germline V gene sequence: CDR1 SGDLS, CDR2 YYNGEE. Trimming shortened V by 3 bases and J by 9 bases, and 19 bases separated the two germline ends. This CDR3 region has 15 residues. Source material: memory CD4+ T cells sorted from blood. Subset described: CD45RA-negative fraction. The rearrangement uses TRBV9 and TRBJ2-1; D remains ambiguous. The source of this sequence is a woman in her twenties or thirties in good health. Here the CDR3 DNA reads TGTGCCAGCAGCGCCCCGAAGGGATACAATAGTGAGCAGTTCTTC. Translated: CASSAPKGYNSEQFF. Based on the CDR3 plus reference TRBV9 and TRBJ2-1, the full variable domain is DSGVTQTPKHLITATGQRVTLRCSPRSGDLSVYWYQQSLDQGLQFLIQYYNGEERAKGNILERFSAQQFPDLHSELNLSSLELGDSALYFCASSAPKGYNSEQFFGPGTRLTVL.